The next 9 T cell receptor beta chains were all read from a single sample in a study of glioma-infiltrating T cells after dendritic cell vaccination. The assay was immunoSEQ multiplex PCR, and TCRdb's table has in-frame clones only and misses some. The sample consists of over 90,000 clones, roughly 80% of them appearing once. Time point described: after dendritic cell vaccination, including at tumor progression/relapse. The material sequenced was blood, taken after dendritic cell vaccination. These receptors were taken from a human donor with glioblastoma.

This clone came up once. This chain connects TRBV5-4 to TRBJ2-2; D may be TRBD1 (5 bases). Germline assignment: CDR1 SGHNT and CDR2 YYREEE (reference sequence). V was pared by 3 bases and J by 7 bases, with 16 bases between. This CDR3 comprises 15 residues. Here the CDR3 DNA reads TGTGCCAGCAGCTCCGCTTTGGGGCGGCGCGGGGAGCTGTTTTTT. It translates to CASSSALGRRGELFF.

This CDR3 is CASSPQGTIYRTQYF. The CDR3 bases are TGTGCCAGCTCACCACAAGGGACAATCTACCGGACCCAGTACTTC. The V call is TRBV18, the J call TRBJ2-5; D is possibly TRBD1 (6 bases). The V end lost 1 base, the J end lost 7 bases, and 16 bases lay between the germline ends. The germline V gene has CDR1 KGHSH and CDR2 LQKENI. This CDR3 spans 15 amino acids.

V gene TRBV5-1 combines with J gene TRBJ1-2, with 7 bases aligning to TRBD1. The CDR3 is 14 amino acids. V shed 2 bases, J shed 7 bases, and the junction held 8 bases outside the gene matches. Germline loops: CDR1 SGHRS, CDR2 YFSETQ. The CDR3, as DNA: TGCGCCAGCAGCTTAGGACAGGAACGCCGTGGCTACACCTTC. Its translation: CASSLGQERRGYTF. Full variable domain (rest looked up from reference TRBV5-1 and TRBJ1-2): KAGVTQTPRYLIKTRGQQVTLSCSPISGHRSVSWYQQTPGQGLQFLFEYFSETQRNKGNFPGRFSGRQFSNSRSEMNVSTLELGDSALYLCASSLGQERRGYTFGSGTRLTVV.

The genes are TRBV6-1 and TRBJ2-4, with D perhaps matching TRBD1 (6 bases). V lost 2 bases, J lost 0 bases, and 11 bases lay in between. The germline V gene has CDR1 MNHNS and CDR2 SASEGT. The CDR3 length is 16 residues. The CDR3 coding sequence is TGTGCCAGCAGTGAAAAAGGACAGCAAGCCAAAAACATTCAGTACTTC. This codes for CASSEKGQQAKNIQYF.

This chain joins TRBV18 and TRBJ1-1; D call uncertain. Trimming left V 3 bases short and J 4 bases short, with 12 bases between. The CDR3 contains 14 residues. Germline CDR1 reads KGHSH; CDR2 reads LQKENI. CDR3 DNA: TGTGCCAGCTCACCCACTGGTTCAATCACTGAAGCTTTCTTT. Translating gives CASSPTGSITEAFF.

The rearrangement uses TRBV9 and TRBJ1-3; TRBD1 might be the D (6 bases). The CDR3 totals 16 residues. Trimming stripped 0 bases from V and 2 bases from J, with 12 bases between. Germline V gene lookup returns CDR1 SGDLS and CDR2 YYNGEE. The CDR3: CASSVVPGATGNTIYF. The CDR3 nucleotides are TGTGCCAGCAGCGTAGTTCCAGGGGCAACTGGAAACACCATATATTTT. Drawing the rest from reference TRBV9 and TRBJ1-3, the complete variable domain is DSGVTQTPKHLITATGQRVTLRCSPRSGDLSVYWYQQSLDQGLQFLIQYYNGEERAKGNILERFSAQQFPDLHSELNLSSLELGDSALYFCASSVVPGATGNTIYFGEGSWLTVV.

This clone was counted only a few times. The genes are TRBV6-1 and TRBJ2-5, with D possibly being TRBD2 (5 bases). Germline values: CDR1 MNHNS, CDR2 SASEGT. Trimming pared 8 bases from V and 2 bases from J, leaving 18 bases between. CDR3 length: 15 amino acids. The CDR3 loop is CASSKWEIPQETQYF. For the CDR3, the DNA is TGTGCCAGCTCAAAATGGGAGATTCCGCAAGAGACCCAGTACTTC.

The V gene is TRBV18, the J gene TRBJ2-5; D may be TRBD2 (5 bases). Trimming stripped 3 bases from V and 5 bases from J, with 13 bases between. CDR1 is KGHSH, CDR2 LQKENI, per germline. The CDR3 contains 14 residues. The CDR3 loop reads CASSPRGSEETQYF. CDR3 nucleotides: TGTGCCAGCTCACCCCGGGGTAGTGAGGAGACCCAGTACTTC.

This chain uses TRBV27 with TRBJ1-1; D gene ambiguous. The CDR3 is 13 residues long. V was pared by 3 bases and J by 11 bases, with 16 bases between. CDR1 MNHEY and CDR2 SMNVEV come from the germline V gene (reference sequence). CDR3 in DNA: TGTGCCAGCAGTTTCGCGGGGAGCCGATGGGCTTTCTTT. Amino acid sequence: CASSFAGSRWAFF.